Below are 15 T cell receptor beta chains sequenced from a single sample in a study of human T cells and chemical hapten exposure. As to time point: patch test 1, 2 weeks after DPC sensitization. Indicated treatment: therapeutic diphenylcyclopropenone sensitization with weekly scalp DPC. TCRdb passed the RACE reads through MiXCR, listing each CDR3 protein once. The data show about 340,000 distinct CDR3 sequences, roughly 6.9% seen once. The material sequenced was whole blood, taken in connection with sensitization to the hapten diphenylcyclopropenone (DPC). The origin of the receptors is a woman aged 18 to 35 with alopecia areata. Some clones in this sample may be carry-over from other donors' samples.

The V and J genes are TRBV6-6 and TRBJ1-5, with a weak D call TRBD1 (5 bases). CDR3 length: 17 amino acids. The ends were cut back, 0 bases at V and 4 bases at J, with 16 bases in the middle. Germline CDR1 MNHNY, CDR2 SVGAGI (reference sequence). As DNA, the CDR3 is TGTGCCAGCAGTTACTCAGGAGGCAGGGAGAGGAATCAGCCCCAGCATTTT. Protein sequence: CASSYSGGRERNQPQHF.

This clonotype was seen ten or more times. The chain uses TRBV11-2 and TRBJ2-5; 7 bases are a match to TRBD1. The CDR3 extends over 16 amino acids. Germline assignment: CDR1 SGHAT and CDR2 FQNNGV. The V segment lost 4 bases and the J segment 4 bases; nucleotides outside the gene matches: 12. The DNA of the CDR3 is TGTGCCAGCAGCTCGCTCCGCAGGGGACAGTTAGAGACCCAGTACTTC. Translated, it gives CASSSLRRGQLETQYF.

This clonotype has at least ten counts. The rearrangement joins TRBV29-1 to TRBJ2-4; TRBD1 might be the D (5 bases). The V end was cut by 4 bases, the J end by 5 bases, with 9 bases between. This CDR3 region has 12 residues. Per the germline V gene, CDR1 is SQVTM and CDR2 is ANQGSEA. The DNA of the CDR3 is TGCAGCGTTGTACAGGAGCAAAACATTCAGTACTTC. This encodes CSVVQEQNIQYF.

This clonotype was counted a few times. The rearrangement uses TRBV25-1 and TRBJ1-4; 7 bases agree with TRBD1. With 4 bases clipped from V and 7 bases from J, the junction kept 15 bases outside the gene matches. CDR3 length equals 17 residues. In germline, CDR1 is MGHDK, CDR2 SYGVNS. CDR3 in DNA: TGTGCCAGCAGTGGAGGGACAGTAGTTGTTTTGGGTGAAAAACTGTTTTTT. Translated: CASSGGTVVVLGEKLFF.

The chain employs TRBV6-1 and TRBJ1-5; D not certain. This CDR3 spans 12 amino acids. Trimming left V 3 bases short and J 6 bases short, with 6 bases between. Germline V CDR1 and CDR2: MNHNS, SASEGT. Written as DNA, the CDR3 is TGTGCCAGCAGTGATCAGACTCAGCCCCAGCATTTT. Its protein is CASSDQTQPQHF.

This clonotype was counted only a few times. This chain links TRBV10-3 with TRBJ2-7; perhaps D is TRBD1 or TRBD2 (5 bases each). Germline assignment: CDR1 ENHRY and CDR2 SYGVKD. The CDR3 length is 13 residues. Trimming took 10 bases from V and 4 from J, leaving 17 bases between them. In DNA, the CDR3 is TGTGCCACGGCCGGGACGATGGGGTACGAGCAGTACTTC. This encodes CATAGTMGYEQYF.

The V and J genes are TRBV5-1 and TRBJ2-5; D perhaps matches TRBD2 (6 bases). Germline V gene sequence: CDR1 SGHRS, CDR2 YFSETQ. The V gene lost 4 bases and the J gene lost 6 bases, with 16 bases spanning the gap. This CDR3 contains 14 residues. CDR3 loop: CASSMTSLGKTQYF. CDR3 nucleotides: TGCGCCAGCAGCATGACTAGTTTAGGGAAGACCCAGTACTTC.

A few counts support this clonotype. The V and J genes are TRBV7-6 and TRBJ1-2, with TRBD1 matching over 8 bases. Trimming took 2 bases from V and 0 from J; bases not matched to a gene: 8. Germline V gene data show CDR1 as SGHVS and CDR2 as FNYEAQ. This CDR3 is 17 amino acids long. The CDR3 loop reads CASSLNTGGPPNYGYTF. The CDR3 bases are TGTGCCAGCAGCTTAAACACAGGGGGGCCCCCTAACTATGGCTACACCTTC.

This clonotype was counted ten times or more. V gene TRBV20-1 combines with J gene TRBJ2-2; TRBD1 matches 9 bases. With V trimmed by 1 base and J by 4 bases, 7 bases remained unmatched. CDR3 length: 16 residues. Germline CDR1 reads DFQATT; CDR2 reads SNEGSKA (reference sequence). DNA of the CDR3: TGCAGTGCTAGAGTTGGGACAGGGTACGGCACCGGGGAGCTGTTTTTT. It translates to CSARVGTGYGTGELFF.

This clonotype was observed a handful of times. CDR3 loop: CASSLRPSRQGRAGANVLTF. DNA of the CDR3: TGTGCCAGCAGCCTCCGTCCGTCTAGACAGGGTAGAGCTGGGGCCAACGTCCTGACTTTC. The chain links TRBV6-2 or TRBV6-3 to TRBJ2-6; 7 bases map to TRBD1. The CDR3 contains 20 residues. CDR1 is MNHEY, CDR2 SVGEGT, per germline. The V and J ends lost 6 bases and 2 bases, in that order; junction bases with no gene match: 19.

This clonotype occurred many times. The chain employs TRBV10-2 and TRBJ2-2; TRBD1 agrees at 7 bases. The ends lost 6 bases at V and 5 bases at J; junction bases unmatched: 12. This CDR3 comprises 16 residues. Per germline, CDR1 WSHSY and CDR2 SAAADI. The CDR3 region has the DNA TGCGCCAGCAGCGATACAGGGGTTTACGGGACCGGGGAGCTGTTTTTT. It translates to CASSDTGVYGTGELFF.

This clonotype was counted only a few times. The chain has TRBV5-1 and TRBJ1-2; no clear D gene. CDR1 and CDR2 (germline): SGHRS, YFSETQ. The CDR3 sequence is 15 residues long. V was shortened by 5 bases and J by 0 bases, with 14 bases between the two germline ends. CDR3 sequence: CASREIPGTNYGYTF. CDR3 DNA sequence: TGCGCCAGCAGAGAGATCCCCGGAACTAACTATGGCTACACCTTC.

The sample holds many counts of this clonotype. The rearrangement uses TRBV27 and TRBJ2-3, with 12 nucleotides matching TRBD2. The CDR3 is 15 amino acids. The ends lost 6 bases at V and 2 bases at J; junction bases unmatched: 3. Germline CDR1 reads MNHEY; CDR2 reads SMNVEV (reference sequence). The CDR3 here is CASRGLAGPTDTQYF. The CDR3 DNA reads TGTGCCAGCAGAGGACTAGCGGGGCCCACAGATACGCAGTATTTT.

V and J are TRBV7-2 and TRBJ2-1; TRBD2 matches at 13 bases. Germline CDR1 reads SGHTA; CDR2 reads FQGNSA. This CDR3 comprises 18 residues. The junction had 13 bases not matched to a gene; V was cut back by 5 bases and J by 6 bases. CDR3 in DNA: TGTGCCAGCAGCCCAGGCCTCAGACTAGCGGGGGGTCTCAATGAGCAGTTCTTC. Translated, it gives CASSPGLRLAGGLNEQFF.

This clonotype was seen a handful of times. The chain couples TRBV20-1 to TRBJ2-1; D is unclear. CDR3 size: 16 residues. The germline V gene encodes CDR1 DFQATT and CDR2 SNEGSKA (reference sequence). V lost 1 base and J 0 bases, leaving 13 bases between the germline ends. In DNA, the CDR3 is TGCAGTGCTAGAGTTAGTATAGGGTCCTCCTACAATGAGCAGTTCTTC. Protein product: CSARVSIGSSYNEQFF.